This TCR beta chain came from a study of shared clonotypes between healthy human individuals. Study-wide points: Only blood was sampled, and tissue TCR repertoires likely differ from blood ones.

The sample holds a few counts of this clone. As yet, its antigen is unknown. Clones were sequenced by immunoSEQ multiplex PCR, and TCRdb holds only the in-frame ones, with some missing. Among 950,000 to 1,100,000 clones listed, about 74% were seen once. V shed 1 base and J shed 0 bases, with 12 bases lying between them. Germline V gives CDR1 SGHRS, CDR2 YFSETQ. The CDR3 length is 16 residues. The chain uses TRBV5-1 and TRBJ2-3; D perhaps matches TRBD1 (6 bases). Sequenced: memory CD4+ T cells sorted from blood. Regarding subset: CD45RA-negative fraction. This clonotype was obtained from a man between 18 and 35 years old in good health. This CDR3 is CASSLNGGSSTDTQYF. CDR3 sequence (DNA): TGCGCCAGCAGCTTGAATGGGGGCTCTAGCACAGATACGCAGTATTTT.